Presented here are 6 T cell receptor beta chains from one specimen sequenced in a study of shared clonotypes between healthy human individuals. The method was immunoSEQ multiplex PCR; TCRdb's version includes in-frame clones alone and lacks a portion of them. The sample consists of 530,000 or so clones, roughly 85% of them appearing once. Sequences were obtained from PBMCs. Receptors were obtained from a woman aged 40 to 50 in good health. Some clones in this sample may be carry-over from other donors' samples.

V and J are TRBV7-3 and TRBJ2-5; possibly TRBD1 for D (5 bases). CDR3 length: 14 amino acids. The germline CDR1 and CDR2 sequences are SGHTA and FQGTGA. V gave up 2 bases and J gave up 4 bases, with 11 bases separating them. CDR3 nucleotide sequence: TGTGCCAGCAGCTTAGACTCAGGGTCAGAGACCCAGTACTTC. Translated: CASSLDSGSETQYF.

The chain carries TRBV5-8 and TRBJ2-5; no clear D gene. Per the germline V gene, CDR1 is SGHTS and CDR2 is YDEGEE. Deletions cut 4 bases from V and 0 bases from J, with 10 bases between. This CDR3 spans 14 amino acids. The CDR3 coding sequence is TGTGCCAGCAGCCGGACGGTGTACCAAGAGACCCAGTACTTC. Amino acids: CASSRTVYQETQYF. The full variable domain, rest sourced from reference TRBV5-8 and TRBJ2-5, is EAGVTQSPTHLIKTRGQQATLRCSPISGHTSVYWYQQALGLGLQFLLWYDEGEERNRGNFPPRFSGRQFPNYSSELNVNALELEDSALYLCASSRTVYQETQYFGPGTRLLVL.

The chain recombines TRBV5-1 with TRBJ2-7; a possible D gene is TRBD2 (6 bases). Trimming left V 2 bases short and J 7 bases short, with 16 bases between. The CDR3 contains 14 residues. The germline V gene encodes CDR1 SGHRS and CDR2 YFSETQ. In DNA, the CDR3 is TGCGCCAGCAGCTTAGCGGGCGCGAAAAGTGAGCAGTACTTC. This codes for CASSLAGAKSEQYF.

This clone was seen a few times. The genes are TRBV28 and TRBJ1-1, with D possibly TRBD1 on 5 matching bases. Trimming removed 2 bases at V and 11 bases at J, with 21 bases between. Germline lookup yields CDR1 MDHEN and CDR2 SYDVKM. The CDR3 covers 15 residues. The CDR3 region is CASSLGRGFAGQAFF. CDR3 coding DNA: TGTGCCAGCAGTTTAGGGCGAGGGTTCGCAGGGCAGGCTTTCTTT.

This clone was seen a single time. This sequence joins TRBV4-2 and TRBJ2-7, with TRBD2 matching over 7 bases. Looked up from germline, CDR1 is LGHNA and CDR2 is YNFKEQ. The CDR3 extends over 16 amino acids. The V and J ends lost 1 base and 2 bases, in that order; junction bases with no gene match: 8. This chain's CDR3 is CASSQVGGTTTYEQYF. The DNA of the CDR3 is TGTGCCAGCAGCCAAGTTGGAGGGACTACAACCTACGAGCAGTACTTC.

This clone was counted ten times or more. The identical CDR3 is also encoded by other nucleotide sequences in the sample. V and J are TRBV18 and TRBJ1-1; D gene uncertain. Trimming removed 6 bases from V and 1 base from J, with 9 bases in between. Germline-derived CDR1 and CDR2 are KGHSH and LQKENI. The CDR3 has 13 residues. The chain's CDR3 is CASSTRGNTEAFF. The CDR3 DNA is TGTGCCAGCTCCACGCGGGGGAACACTGAAGCTTTCTTT.